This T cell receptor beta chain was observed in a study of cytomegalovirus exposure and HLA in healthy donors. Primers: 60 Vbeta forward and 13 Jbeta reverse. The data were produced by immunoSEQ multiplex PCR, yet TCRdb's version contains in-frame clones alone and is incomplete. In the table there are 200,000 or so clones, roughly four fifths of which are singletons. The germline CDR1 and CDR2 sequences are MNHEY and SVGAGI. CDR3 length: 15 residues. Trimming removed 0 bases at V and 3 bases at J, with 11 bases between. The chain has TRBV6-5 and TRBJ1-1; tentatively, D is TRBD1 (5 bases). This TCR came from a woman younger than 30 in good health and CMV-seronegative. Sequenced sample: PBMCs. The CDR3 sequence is CASSYSIGGDTEAFF. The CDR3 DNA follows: TGTGCCAGCAGTTACTCGATCGGGGGAGACACTGAAGCTTTCTTT.